This T cell receptor (beta chain) was recorded in a study of shared clonotypes between healthy human individuals. The donor population consisted of healthy HIV-negative adults with no recent acute infections or vaccinations. Each donor was a Caucasian adult residing in Nashville, Tennessee. The V segment lost 4 bases and the J segment 3 bases; nucleotides outside the gene matches: 5. The CDR3 is 15 amino acids. The V gene's germline CDR1 is MGHRA and CDR2 YSYEKL. Per the authors' pipeline: Filtering differed, since immunoSEQ gave only junction sequences and no quality scores. Generated by immunoSEQ multiplex PCR, the TCRdb table keeps only in-frame clones and is missing some. For V, J and clone size, that table is used; D and trimming come from the DNA. Of 2 million to 2.5 million clones in the sample, approximately 93% were seen once. This clone appeared a few times. The antigen remains unidentified.

The study, taken as a whole, reports: The authors sampled blood alone, and tissue repertoires likely differ.

The receptor was derived from a man aged 18-30 years in good health. Some clones in this sample may be carry-over from other donors' samples. The material sequenced was naive CD4+ T cells from PBMCs. Subset in this sample: CD45RA+ positively selected. This sequence joins TRBV4-1 and TRBJ2-5; 10 bases line up with TRBD2. CDR3 nucleotide sequence: TGCGCCAGCAGCCGGGGGACTAGCGCGGAAGAGACCCAGTACTTC. Translating it yields CASSRGTSAEETQYF.